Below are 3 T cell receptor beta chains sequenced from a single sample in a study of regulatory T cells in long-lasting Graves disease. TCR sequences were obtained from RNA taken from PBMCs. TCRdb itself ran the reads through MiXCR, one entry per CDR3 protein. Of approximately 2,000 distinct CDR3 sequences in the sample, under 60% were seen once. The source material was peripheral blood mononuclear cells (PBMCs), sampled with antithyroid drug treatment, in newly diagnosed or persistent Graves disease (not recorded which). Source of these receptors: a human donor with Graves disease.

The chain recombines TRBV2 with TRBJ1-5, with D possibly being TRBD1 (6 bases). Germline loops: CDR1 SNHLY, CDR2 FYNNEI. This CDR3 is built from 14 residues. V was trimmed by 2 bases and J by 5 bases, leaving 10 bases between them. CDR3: CASSEINRDQPQHF. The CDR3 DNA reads TGTGCCAGCAGTGAAATTAACAGGGATCAGCCCCAGCATTTT.

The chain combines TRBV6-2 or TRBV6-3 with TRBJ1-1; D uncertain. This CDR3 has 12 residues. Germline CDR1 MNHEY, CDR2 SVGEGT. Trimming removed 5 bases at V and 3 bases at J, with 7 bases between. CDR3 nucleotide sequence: TGTGCCAGCAGTACGGGGTACACTGAAGCTTTCTTT. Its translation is CASSTGYTEAFF.

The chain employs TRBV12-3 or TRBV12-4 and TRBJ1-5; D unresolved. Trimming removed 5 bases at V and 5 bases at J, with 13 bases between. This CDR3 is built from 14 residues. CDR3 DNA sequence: TGTGCCAGCAGTACTCATGGCTTGGATCAGCCCCAGCATTTT. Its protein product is CASSTHGLDQPQHF.